These 3 T cell receptor beta chains share one sample of origin, sequenced in a study of blood T cell repertoires in COVID-19 (TCRdb year 2020). To prepare the library, the immunoSEQ multiplex PCR assay was applied. TCRdb took over this immuneACCESS table, retaining in-frame rearrangements with V and J assigned. Such tables are incomplete; in checked studies, under half of the missing clones stem from an unresolved V gene, and the remainder is unexplained. Counted in this sample were about 74,000 clones; around nine tenths of them appeared once. 1.3% to 1.5% of the sample goes to the ten largest clones. The specimen sequenced was peripheral blood. Source of these receptors: a man aged 45-65 years with acute or convalescent COVID-19.

The chain joins TRBV5-1 to TRBJ2-2, with 9 bases identical to TRBD1. V shed 2 bases and J 4 bases; nucleotides not matched to a gene: 6. The germline CDR1 and CDR2 sequences are SGHRS and YFSETQ. There are 16 residues in the CDR3. The CDR3 here is CASSFSPGQGTGELFF. CDR3 coding DNA: TGCGCCAGCAGCTTTTCCCCGGGACAGGGCACCGGGGAGCTGTTTTTT.

This clone showed up just once. CDR3 amino acids: CASSQVGYRGNTEAFF. CDR3 nucleotide sequence: TGCGCCAGCAGCCAAGTTGGGTACAGGGGAAACACTGAAGCTTTCTTT. The V gene is TRBV4-1, the J gene TRBJ1-1; 7 nucleotides line up with TRBD1. The V gene's germline CDR1 is MGHRA and CDR2 YSYEKL. Trimming cost V 1 base and J 2 bases; bases outside gene matches: 7. The CDR3 is made up of 16 amino acids.

The V gene is TRBV5-1, the J gene TRBJ2-1, with 7 bases aligning to TRBD2. V lost 6 bases to trimming and J lost 4 bases; unmatched junction nucleotides: 10. Germline values: CDR1 SGHRS, CDR2 YFSETQ. The CDR3 is 15 residues long. The CDR3 region is CASTITGGSYNEQFF. CDR3 in DNA: TGCGCCAGCACCATCACTGGCGGGAGTTACAATGAGCAGTTCTTC.